Below, 12 T cell receptor beta chains from the same sample are listed, as sequenced in a study of shared clonotypes between healthy human individuals. Generated by immunoSEQ multiplex PCR, the TCRdb table keeps only in-frame clones and is missing some. This sample has about 1.1 million clones, with 78% found just once. Sample: memory CD4+ T cells from PBMCs. Specified subset: CD45RA-negative fraction. These receptors all stem from a man aged 18 to 29 in good health. Some clones in this sample may be carry-over from other donors' samples.

The chain has TRBV9 and TRBJ2-3; no definite D call. The CDR3 covers 14 residues. Germline CDR1 and CDR2: SGDLS and YYNGEE. V was shortened by 3 bases and J by 1 base, with 9 bases between the two germline ends. Here the CDR3 DNA reads TGTGCCAGCAGCGAGCCCTCGGGCACAGATACGCAGTATTTT. Translation: CASSEPSGTDTQYF.

At least ten counts were recorded for this clone. J is TRBJ2-7 and V is TRBV2; 10 nucleotides match TRBD1. V trimming: 10 bases; J trimming: 1 base; junction bases outside the gene matches: 4. Looked up from germline, CDR1 is SNHLY and CDR2 is FYNNEI. This CDR3 has 13 amino acids. In nucleotides, the CDR3 is TGTGCCACGGGACAGGGGATTTCCTACGAGCAGTACTTC. This gives the protein CATGQGISYEQYF.

The V and J genes are TRBV5-4 and TRBJ2-6; unclear D gene. The CDR3 covers 15 residues. The germline V and J ends were trimmed by 4 bases and 4 bases, with 12 bases remaining between them. Germline CDR1 and CDR2: SGHNT and YYREEE (reference sequence). In DNA form, the CDR3 reads TGTGCCAGCAGCCTTGGAGAAGTGGGGGCCAACGTCCTGACTTTC. As protein: CASSLGEVGANVLTF.

The genes are TRBV4-2 and TRBJ2-1, with 7 positions matching TRBD2. This CDR3 has 15 amino acids. The germline CDR1 and CDR2 sequences are LGHNA and YNFKEQ. V gave up 3 bases and J gave up 9 bases; unmatched junction bases: 11. This CDR3 is CASSHDRGRSAEQFF. DNA of the CDR3: TGTGCCAGCAGCCACGATCGCGGGAGATCTGCTGAGCAGTTCTTC.

The chain uses TRBV2 and TRBJ2-7, with D possibly being TRBD1 or TRBD2 (7 bases each). V lost 4 bases and J 3 bases, leaving 16 bases between the germline ends. The CDR3 is 15 amino acids. Germline CDR1 reads SNHLY; CDR2 reads FYNNEI. The CDR3 DNA follows: TGTGCCAGCAGTGTGGGCGGCAGGGGGGGCTACGAGCAGTACTTC. Translation gives CASSVGGRGGYEQYF. Supplemented by reference TRBV2 and TRBJ2-7, the full variable domain reads EPEVTQTPSHQVTQMGQEVILRCVPISNHLYFYWYRQILGQKVEFLVSFYNNEISEKSEIFDDQFSVERPDGSNFTLKIRSTKLEDSAMYFCASSVGGRGGYEQYFGPGTRLTVT.

This chain joins TRBV19 and TRBJ1-1; 8 nucleotides align to TRBD1. There are 14 residues in the CDR3. In germline, CDR1 is LNHDA, CDR2 SQIVND (reference sequence). J gave up 6 bases and V 6 bases, and 9 bases lay outside the gene matches. The CDR3 sequence is CASRQDRVKAEAFF. The CDR3 DNA is TGTGCCAGTAGGCAGGACAGGGTGAAGGCTGAAGCTTTCTTT.

V usage is TRBV28 and J usage is TRBJ2-3, with D possibly matching TRBD2 (6 bases). This CDR3 has 12 amino acids. CDR1 is MDHEN, CDR2 SYDVKM, per germline. V lost 6 bases, J lost 6 bases, and 10 bases lay in between. The CDR3 coding sequence is TGTGCCAGCAGGGGGGGACTGGATACGCAGTATTTT. This codes for CASRGGLDTQYF. The full variable domain, its missing parts supplied by reference TRBV28 and TRBJ2-3, is DVKVTQSSRYLVKRTGEKVFLECVQDMDHENMFWYRQDPGLGLRLIYFSYDVKMKEKGDIPEGYSVSREKKERFSLILESASTNQTSMYLCASRGGLDTQYFGPGTRLTVL.

This clone was seen only once. The V gene is TRBV15, the J gene TRBJ1-5, with D possibly TRBD1 on 5 matching bases. The V end lost 11 bases, the J end lost 9 bases, and 17 bases lay between the germline ends. Germline V CDR1 and CDR2: LNHNV, YYDKDF (reference sequence). The CDR3 is 12 amino acids. CDR3 region: CAVGQGEGPQHF. The CDR3 DNA follows: TGTGCCGTAGGTCAGGGCGAGGGGCCCCAGCATTTT.

This chain joins TRBV6-1 and TRBJ1-2; no definite D call. In germline, CDR1 is MNHNS, CDR2 SASEGT. The CDR3 loop spans 15 amino acids. The V end lost 1 base, the J end lost 6 bases, and 15 bases lay between the germline ends. CDR3 loop: CASSEGSPGVNGYTF. CDR3 nucleotides: TGTGCCAGCAGTGAAGGTTCTCCCGGGGTGAATGGCTACACCTTC.

This chain joins TRBV30 and TRBJ2-3; unclear D gene. Germline lookup yields CDR1 GTSNPN and CDR2 SVGIG (reference sequence). Between the trimmed V and J ends, which lost 5 bases and 2 bases, there was a span of 8 bases. This CDR3 has 12 residues. CDR3 loop: CAWAPTTDTQYF. In DNA, the CDR3 is TGTGCCTGGGCCCCGACCACAGATACGCAGTATTTT.

CDR3 sequence: CASSTPGQARETQYF. CDR3 bases: TGTGCCAGCAGCACCCCGGGACAGGCCCGAGAGACCCAGTACTTC. The chain carries TRBV21-1 and TRBJ2-5; the table's D call, TRBD1, was not checked against the DNA. TRBV21-1 is classified as a pseudogene. This CDR3 is 15 amino acids long.

The chain employs TRBV7-9 and TRBJ2-1; 7 nucleotides align to TRBD1. CDR3 size: 13 residues. Looked up from germline, CDR1 is SEHNR and CDR2 is FQNEAQ (reference sequence). Trimming took 5 bases from V and 6 from J; bases not matched to a gene: 4. This chain's CDR3 is CASSRTGANEQFF. As DNA, the CDR3 is TGTGCCAGCAGCCGTACAGGGGCCAATGAGCAGTTCTTC.